This T cell receptor beta chain was identified in a study of blood T cell repertoires in COVID-19. Study context: COVID-19 samples from acute and convalescent phases originated in the United States, Italy and Spain. T cells, B-cell-depleted T cells, or PBMCs supplied cDNA or gDNA.

Original analysis: Amplifying reference gene primers gave estimates of nucleated cell counts. The table came from immunoSEQ multiplex PCR; TCRdb's copy has only in-frame clones and leaves some out. V, J and clone size were drawn from that table, and D and trimming were deduced from the DNA. The table shows 250,000 to 350,000 clones, with 80% to 90% occurring only once. The CDR3 is 15 amino acids. The V and J ends lost 2 bases and 9 bases, in that order; junction bases with no gene match: 10. From germline, CDR1 is SGHRS and CDR2 YFSETQ. The source is a woman between 50 and 59 years old with acute or convalescent COVID-19. This chain uses TRBV5-1 with TRBJ2-1; 8 nucleotides agree with TRBD2. The sequencing sample was made of peripheral blood. The CDR3 nucleotides read TGCGCCAGCAGCTTCCCTGAAGCGGGAGTCGGTGAGCAGTTCTTC. It codes for CASSFPEAGVGEQFF. Looking up the rest from reference TRBV5-1 and TRBJ2-1 gives the full variable domain: KAGVTQTPRYLIKTRGQQVTLSCSPISGHRSVSWYQQTPGQGLQFLFEYFSETQRNKGNFPGRFSGRQFSNSRSEMNVSTLELGDSALYLCASSFPEAGVGEQFFGPGTRLTVL.